Listed below are T cell receptor beta chains from one sample, sequenced in a study of control samples from healthy donors and cancer patients. Sequencing was performed with immunoSEQ multiplex PCR; in TCRdb, only in-frame clones are kept and a portion is missing. The data show 65,000 to 90,000 clones, roughly nine tenths seen once. The source material was PBMCs. The receptors come from a woman aged 45-65 years with colorectal cancer. Each CDR3 is given with its conserved first and last residue. The D gene is left open where the match is weak. Clone size appears in some rows only: once, few, many, or a class for an expanded clone.

J | size | D | V | DNA | CDR3
TRBJ2-1 | NA | NA | TRBV6-2/TRBV6-3 | TGTGCCAGCAGTTACTGGTCCCCAAGCTCCTACAATGAGCAGTTCTTC | CASSYWSPSSYNEQFF
TRBJ2-5 | NA | TRBD2 | TRBV5-4 | TGTGCCAGCAGCACGCACGATGGGACTAGCGGGGGGACCCAGTACTTC | CASSTHDGTSGGTQYF
TRBJ1-1 | NA | TRBD1 | TRBV7-2 | TGTGCCAGCAGCCCCACCGGGACAGGGACGAACACTGAAGCTTTCTTT | CASSPTGTGTNTEAFF
TRBJ1-2 | NA | NA | TRBV5-1 | TGCGCCAGCAGCCAGGACAGCGGTAACTATGGCTACACCTTC | CASSQDSGNYGYTF
TRBJ1-3 | NA | TRBD1 | TRBV4-3 | TGCGCCAGCAGCCCTGGGACAGGGGGCGAATGGGAGGGAAACACCATATATTTT | CASSPGTGGEWEGNTIYF
TRBJ2-1 | once | TRBD2 | TRBV7-2 | TGTGCCAGCAGTTCGGGGGGGCTGAATGAGCAGTTCTTC | CASSSGGLNEQFF
TRBJ1-4 | NA | NA | TRBV28 | TGTGCCAGCAGTTTTCCAGGGGCAACTAATGAAAAACTGTTTTTT | CASSFPGATNEKLFF
TRBJ2-3 | NA | TRBD2 | TRBV10-2 | TGCGCCAGCAGTGAATCGACTAGCGGGGGCCTTAGCACAGATACGCAGTATTTT | CASSESTSGGLSTDTQYF
TRBJ2-6 | NA | NA | TRBV6-2/TRBV6-3 | TGTGCCAGCAGTACGGGGGGGGCCAACGTCCTGACTTTC | CASSTGGANVLTF
TRBJ1-6 | NA | TRBD1 | TRBV5-6 | TGTGCCAGCAGCCCACTTTTAGGAGGGGGCGGGAGTTCACCCCTCCACTTT | CASSPLLGGGGSSPLHF
TRBJ1-5 | NA | TRBD1 | TRBV30 | TGTGCCTGGAGTAGGGACAGGCTAAAGGGACAGCCCCAGCATTTT | CAWSRDRLKGQPQHF
TRBJ2-2 | NA | NA | TRBV27 | TGTGCCAGCAGGTCCTCAGGGAGGACCGGGGAGCTGTTTTTT | CASRSSGRTGELFF
TRBJ1-2 | NA | NA | TRBV5-1 | TGCGCCAGCAGCTTGACCGCCCCCTCCGGGTCCTCCAACTATGGCTACACCTTC | CASSLTAPSGSSNYGYTF
TRBJ1-4 | NA | TRBD1 | TRBV10-3 | TGTGCCATCAGGGACAGGGATGGTGAAAAACTGTTTTTT | CAIRDRDGEKLFF
TRBJ2-2 | NA | TRBD1 | TRBV10-1 | TGCGCCAGTGGGACAGGGGGCGCGGGAGCCGGGGAGCTGTTTTTT | CASGTGGAGAGELFF
TRBJ1-2 | NA | NA | TRBV6-5 | TGTGCCAGCAGCCCCTCCCTCTATGGCTACACCTTC | CASSPSLYGYTF
TRBJ1-2 | once | NA | TRBV5-6 | TGTGCCAGCAGCTTGGCCACCAGGGGACCTAACTATGGCTACACCTTC | CASSLATRGPNYGYTF
TRBJ1-5 | NA | NA | TRBV21-1 | TGTGCCAGCAGCAAAGGTAAGAATCAGGAGGGGCGGTTTACCGGCAATCAGCCCCAGCATTTT | CASSKGKNQEGRFTGNQPQHF
TRBJ2-2 | NA | NA | TRBV5-1 | TGCGCCAGCAGCCCACAGCACACCGGGGAGCTGTTTTTT | CASSPQHTGELFF
TRBJ2-3 | NA | NA | TRBV3-1/TRBV3-2 | TGTGCCAGCAGCCCCGGGCTAGCGCGGGCAGATACGCAGTATTTT | CASSPGLARADTQYF
TRBJ2-3 | NA | NA | TRBV6-2/TRBV6-3 | TGTGCCAGCAGTTACGGGGTGGGATCAGATACGCAGTATTTT | CASSYGVGSDTQYF
TRBJ1-2 | NA | NA | TRBV27 | TGTGCCAGCAGTTTAGTCCCTCGTGCGAGTGGTAACTATGGCTACACCTTC | CASSLVPRASGNYGYTF
TRBJ2-3 | NA | NA | TRBV18 | TGTGCCAGCTCACCCCGGTTGGCTTCGACAGATACGCAGTATTTT | CASSPRLASTDTQYF
TRBJ1-2 | NA | TRBD1 | TRBV7-8 | TGTGCCAGCAGCTTAGTTGGGACAGGTTCTTTCTATGGCTACACCTTC | CASSLVGTGSFYGYTF
TRBJ2-4 | once | TRBD2 | TRBV5-6 | TGTGCCAGCAGGGGAGCTAGCGGACGTGAAAACATTCAGTACTTC | CASRGASGRENIQYF
TRBJ1-2 | NA | NA | TRBV6-1 | TGTGCCAGCAGTGAAAGATACAGCGAGGATGGCTACACCTTC | CASSERYSEDGYTF
TRBJ2-2 | NA | TRBD1 | TRBV7-8 | TGTGCCAGCAGCCGAGCCCGGGACAGGGACACCGGGGAGCTGTTTTTT | CASSRARDRDTGELFF
TRBJ1-4 | NA | NA | TRBV6-6 | TGTGCCAGCAGTTTAGCGGGGTTGGGTGAAAAACTGTTTTTT | CASSLAGLGEKLFF
TRBJ2-2 | NA | TRBD1 | TRBV3-1/TRBV3-2 | TGTGCCAGCAGCCAAGAGGCAGGGGGCTTCACCGGGGAGCTGTTTTTT | CASSQEAGGFTGELFF
TRBJ2-3 | NA | NA | TRBV5-8 | TGTGCCAGCAGCCTTTCCGCGGTTAGACTTTTT | CASSLSAVRLF
TRBJ2-2 | NA | NA | TRBV24-1 | TGTGCTACTACCTCCGGGACGTCTACCGGGGAGCTGTTTTTT | CATTSGTSTGELFF
TRBJ2-3 | NA | NA | TRBV7-2 | TGTGCCTCCCAAGCTCCTCCTAGCACAGATACGCAGTATTTT | CASQAPPSTDTQYF
TRBJ2-2 | NA | NA | TRBV7-6 | TGTGCCAGCAGCCCCAGGGGTACGAACACCGGGGAGCTGTTTTTT | CASSPRGTNTGELFF
TRBJ2-1 | NA | NA | TRBV24-1 | TGTGCCACCGCCTCACCCCGCTCCCGGGATGAGCAGTTCTTC | CATASPRSRDEQFF
TRBJ1-2 | NA | TRBD1 | TRBV9 | TGTGCCACCAAGCGGCCTAAGAGACAGGGGGCCTATGGCTACACCTTC | CATKRPKRQGAYGYTF
TRBJ1-1 | NA | NA | TRBV29-1 | TGCAGCGTTGGGAATCTCAGAAGGGACACTGAAGCTTTCTTT | CSVGNLRRDTEAFF
TRBJ1-3 | NA | NA | TRBV4-3 | TGCGCCAGCAGCCAAGTGGGCGGTCTCCTTGGAAACACCATATATTTT | CASSQVGGLLGNTIYF
TRBJ2-2 | NA | NA | TRBV6-5 | TGTGCCAGCAGACCCCGGGAAGTTACCGGGGAGCTGTTTTTT | CASRPREVTGELFF
TRBJ1-2 | medium-sized | TRBD1 | TRBV6-1 | TGTGCCAGCAGTGAAGTAGCCGGGGACAGGGGTGAAGGGGATGGCTACACCTTC | CASSEVAGDRGEGDGYTF
TRBJ1-1 | NA | TRBD1 | TRBV2 | TGTGCCAGCAGATCAAGGGGAACAGGGGAAACTGAAGCTTTCTTT | CASRSRGTGETEAFF
TRBJ2-1 | NA | NA | TRBV6-4 | TGTGCCAGCAGTGACTCGGGGTCCAATGAGCAGTTCTTC | CASSDSGSNEQFF
TRBJ1-3 | NA | NA | TRBV5-1 | TGCGCCAGCAGCTTGGAACAGGGACGACCTGGAAACACCATATATTTT | CASSLEQGRPGNTIYF
TRBJ2-2 | NA | NA | TRBV7-9 | TGTGCCAGCAGCATACTGGGGGCCGGGGAGCTGTTTTTT | CASSILGAGELFF
TRBJ2-1 | NA | TRBD1 | TRBV7-8 | TGTGCCAGCAGCTTAGATCAGGGGGATGAGCAGTTCTTC | CASSLDQGDEQFF
TRBJ2-4 | NA | NA | TRBV5-6 | TGTGCCAGCAGCGACCGGGATCTCTGGTACTTC | CASSDRDLWYF
TRBJ1-4 | NA | TRBD1 | TRBV15 | TGTGCCACCAGCAGAGTGGGGACAGGGTGGACTAATGAAAAACTGTTTTTT | CATSRVGTGWTNEKLFF
TRBJ1-6 | NA | NA | TRBV7-2 | TGTGCCAGCAGCCGTCCAGGGATTTATAATTCACCCCTCCACTTT | CASSRPGIYNSPLHF
TRBJ1-1 | NA | NA | TRBV25-1 | TGTGCCAGCACGAGGGACTTGAACACTGAAGCTTTCTTT | CASTRDLNTEAFF
TRBJ2-5 | once | NA | TRBV6-1 | TGTGCCAGCAGTGAAGCGCTCAGAGGTGGGACCCAGTACTTC | CASSEALRGGTQYF
TRBJ1-2 | once | NA | TRBV6-5 | TGTGCCAGCAGTTACTCGCAGGGAGTAGGAGGAGGCTACACCTTC | CASSYSQGVGGGYTF
TRBJ1-5 | NA | NA | TRBV28 | TGTGCCAGCAGCTCCAGAACTGGCGATAATCAGCCCCAGCATTTT | CASSSRTGDNQPQHF
TRBJ2-3 | NA | TRBD1 | TRBV19 | TGTGCCAGTAGTATAGGGGGGACAGGGAGTGGAGATACGCAGTATTTT | CASSIGGTGSGDTQYF
TRBJ1-1 | once | TRBD1 | TRBV10-2 | TGCGCCGGCAGTATAGCCGGGACAGTGAACACTGAAGCTTTCTTT | CAGSIAGTVNTEAFF
TRBJ1-1 | NA | TRBD1 | TRBV7-2 | TGTGCCAGCAGCTCAGCCGGGACAGGGAACACTGAAGCTTTCTTT | CASSSAGTGNTEAFF
TRBJ1-2 | NA | NA | TRBV7-3 | TGTGCCAGCAGCCAGAGCCCAGGAGACTATGGCTACACCTTC | CASSQSPGDYGYTF
TRBJ1-1 | NA | NA | TRBV3-1/TRBV3-2 | TGTGCCAGCAGCCGGGTGACTCAGCTCCAGAACACTGAAGCTTTCTTT | CASSRVTQLQNTEAFF
TRBJ1-4 | once | NA | TRBV28 | TGTGCCAGCAGGATCGGACAGTTGGATGAAAAACTGTTTTTT | CASRIGQLDEKLFF
TRBJ1-4 | NA | NA | TRBV7-9 | TGTGCCAGCAGCCAAATTCCAACTAATGAAAAACTGTTTTTT | CASSQIPTNEKLFF